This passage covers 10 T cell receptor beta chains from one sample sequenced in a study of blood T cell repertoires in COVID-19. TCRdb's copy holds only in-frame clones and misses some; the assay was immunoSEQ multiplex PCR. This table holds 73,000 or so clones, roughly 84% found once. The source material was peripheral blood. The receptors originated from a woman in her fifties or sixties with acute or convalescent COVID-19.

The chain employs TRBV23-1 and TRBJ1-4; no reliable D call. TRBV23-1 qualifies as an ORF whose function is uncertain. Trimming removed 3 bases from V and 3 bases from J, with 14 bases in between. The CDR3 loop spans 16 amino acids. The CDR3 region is CASSHPTGLPNEKLFF. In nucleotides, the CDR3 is TGCGCCAGCAGTCACCCGACTGGGTTGCCTAATGAAAAACTGTTTTTT.

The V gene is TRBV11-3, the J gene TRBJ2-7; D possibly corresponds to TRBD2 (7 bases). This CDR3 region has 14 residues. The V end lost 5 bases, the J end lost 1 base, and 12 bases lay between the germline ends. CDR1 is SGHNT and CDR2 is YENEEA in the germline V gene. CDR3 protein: CASSAGAGSYEQYF. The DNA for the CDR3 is TGTGCCAGCAGCGCGGGGGCCGGGTCCTACGAGCAGTACTTC.

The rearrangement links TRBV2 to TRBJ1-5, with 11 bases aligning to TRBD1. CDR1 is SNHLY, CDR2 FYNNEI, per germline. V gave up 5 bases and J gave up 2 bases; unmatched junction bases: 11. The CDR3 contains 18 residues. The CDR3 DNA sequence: TGTGCCAGCAGTCGGGACAGGGGGACGATTTTAGGCAATCAGCCCCAGCATTTT. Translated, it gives CASSRDRGTILGNQPQHF.

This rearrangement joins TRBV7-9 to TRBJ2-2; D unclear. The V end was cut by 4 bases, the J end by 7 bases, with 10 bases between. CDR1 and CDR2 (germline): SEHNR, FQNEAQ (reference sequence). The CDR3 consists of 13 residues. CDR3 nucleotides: TGTGCCAGCAGCTCCTTTTCGGGCGGGGAGCTGTTTTTT. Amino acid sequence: CASSSFSGGELFF. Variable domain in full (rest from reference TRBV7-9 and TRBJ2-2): DTGVSQNPRHKITKRGQNVTFRCDPISEHNRLYWYRQTLGQGPEFLTYFQNEAQLEKSRLLSDRFSAERPKGSFSTLEIQRTEQGDSAMYLCASSSFSGGELFFGEGSRLTVL.

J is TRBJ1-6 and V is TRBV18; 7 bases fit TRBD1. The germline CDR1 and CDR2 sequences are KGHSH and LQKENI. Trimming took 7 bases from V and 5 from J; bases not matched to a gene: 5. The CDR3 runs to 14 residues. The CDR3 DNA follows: TGTGCCAGCTGTCGGGACAGCCATAATTCACCCCTCCACTTT. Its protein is CASCRDSHNSPLHF.

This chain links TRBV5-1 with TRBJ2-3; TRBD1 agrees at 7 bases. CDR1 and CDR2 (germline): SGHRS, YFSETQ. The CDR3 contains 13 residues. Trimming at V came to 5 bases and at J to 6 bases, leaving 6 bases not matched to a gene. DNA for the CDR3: TGCGCCAGCAGTTGGGACAGTTTCGATACGCAGTATTTT. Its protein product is CASSWDSFDTQYF.

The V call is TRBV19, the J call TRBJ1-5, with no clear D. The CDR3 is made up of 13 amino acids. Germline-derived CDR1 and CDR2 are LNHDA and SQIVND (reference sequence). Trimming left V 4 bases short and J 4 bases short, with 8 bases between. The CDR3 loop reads CASSRLQNQPQHF. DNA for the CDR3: TGTGCCAGTAGTAGGCTTCAGAATCAGCCCCAGCATTTT.

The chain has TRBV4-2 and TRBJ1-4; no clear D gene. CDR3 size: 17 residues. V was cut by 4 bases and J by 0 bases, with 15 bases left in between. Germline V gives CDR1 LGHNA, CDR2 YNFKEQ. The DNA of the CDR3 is TGTGCCAGCAGCCTGGGCCCTGGAACTTCAACTAATGAAAAACTGTTTTTT. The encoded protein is CASSLGPGTSTNEKLFF.

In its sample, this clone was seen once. The CDR3 loop reads CASRIDRANNSPLHF. CDR3 nucleotides: TGTGCCAGCAGGATCGACAGGGCGAACAATTCACCCCTCCACTTT. This chain uses TRBV7-9 with TRBJ1-6; 7 bases agree with TRBD1. The CDR3 has 15 residues. V dropped 6 bases and J dropped 7; count of bases not matched to a gene: 9. Looked up from germline, CDR1 is SEHNR and CDR2 is FQNEAQ (reference sequence).

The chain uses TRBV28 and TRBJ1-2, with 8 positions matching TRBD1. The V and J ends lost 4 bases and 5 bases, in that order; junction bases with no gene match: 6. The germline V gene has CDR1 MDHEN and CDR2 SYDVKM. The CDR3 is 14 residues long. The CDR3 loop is CASSSGQGVYGYTF. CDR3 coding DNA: TGTGCCAGCAGTTCAGGACAGGGAGTTTATGGCTACACCTTC.